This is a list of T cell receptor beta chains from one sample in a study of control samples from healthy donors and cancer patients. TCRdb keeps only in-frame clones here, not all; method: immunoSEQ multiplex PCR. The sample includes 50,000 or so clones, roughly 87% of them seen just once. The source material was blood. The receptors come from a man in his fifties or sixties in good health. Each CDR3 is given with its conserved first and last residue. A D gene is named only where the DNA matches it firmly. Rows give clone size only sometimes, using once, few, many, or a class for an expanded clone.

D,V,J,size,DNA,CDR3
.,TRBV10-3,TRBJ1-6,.,TGTGCCATCAGTGTAGGAGAGGGGGGAGCACCCCTCCACTTT,CAISVGEGGAPLHF
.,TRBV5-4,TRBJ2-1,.,TGTGCCGAGGGGTACAATGAGCAGTTCTTC,CAEGYNEQFF
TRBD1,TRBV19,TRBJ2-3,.,TGTGCCAGTAGTATAACAGGGGATCCAGATACGCAGTATTTT,CASSITGDPDTQYF
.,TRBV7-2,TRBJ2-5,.,TGTGCCAGCAGCTTAGTGGCCAGAGGCGGGGAGACCCAGTACTTC,CASSLVARGGETQYF
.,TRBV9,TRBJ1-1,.,TGTGCCAGCAGCGTAGTGACCAACACTGAAGCTTTCTTT,CASSVVTNTEAFF
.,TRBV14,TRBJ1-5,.,TGTGCCAGCAGCCAAGAAATGGGACAGCCCCAGCATTTT,CASSQEMGQPQHF
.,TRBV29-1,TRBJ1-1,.,TGCAGCGTTGGACGAGCGGGACTGGGGAACACTGAAGCTTTCTTT,CSVGRAGLGNTEAFF
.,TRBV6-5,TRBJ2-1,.,TGTGCCAGCGCCCCGATATTTCGGCATGAGCAGTTCTTC,CASAPIFRHEQFF
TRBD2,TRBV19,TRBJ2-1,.,TGTGCCAGTAGTATAGTAATAGCGGGCCCGAATGAGCAGTTCTTC,CASSIVIAGPNEQFF
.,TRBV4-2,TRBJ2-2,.,TGTGCCAGCAGCCAAGTTGGGGCGGGGCGGCAGAACACCGGGGAGCTGTTTTTT,CASSQVGAGRQNTGELFF
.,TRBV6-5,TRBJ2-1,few,TGTGCCAGCATCAAGAGAGGAGTCAATGAGCAGTTCTTC,CASIKRGVNEQFF
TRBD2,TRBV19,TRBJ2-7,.,TGTGCCAGTAGTGCGACTAGCGTTTCCTACGAGCAGTACTTC,CASSATSVSYEQYF
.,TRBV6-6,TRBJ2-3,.,TGTGCCAGCAGTCCCCGGACAGCGGAAGGGTTTAGGATAGATACGCAGTATTTT,CASSPRTAEGFRIDTQYF
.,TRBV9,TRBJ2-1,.,TGTGCCAGCAGTGCAGGTTTATCCTACAATGAGCAGTTCTTC,CASSAGLSYNEQFF
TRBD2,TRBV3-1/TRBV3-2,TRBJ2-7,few,TGTGCCAGCAGCCGCGGGACTACAGGACGATACGAGCAGTACTTC,CASSRGTTGRYEQYF
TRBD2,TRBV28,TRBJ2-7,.,TGTGCCAGCAGTTTGCCTTCGGGGAGGGCCTACGAGCAGTACTTC,CASSLPSGRAYEQYF
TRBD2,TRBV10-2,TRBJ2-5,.,TGCGCCAGCAGGGCTAGCGGGCTCCAAGAGACCCAGTACTTC,CASRASGLQETQYF